This paragraph reports one TCR beta chain. The V end was cut by 3 bases, the J end by 4 bases, with 19 bases between. The length of the CDR3 is 16 residues. Germline V CDR1 and CDR2: SGDLS, YYNGEE. The data were taken from a study of blood T cell repertoires in COVID-19. Background on the study: Specimens from acute and convalescent COVID-19 originated in the United States, Italy and Spain. Sources were T cells, B-cell-depleted T cells, or PBMCs; the material itself was cDNA or gDNA.

Data came from immunoSEQ multiplex PCR; TCRdb stores just in-frame clones and leaves some out. The sample yields 90,000 to 120,000 clones, roughly 84% seen once. What was sequenced was peripheral blood. This chain joins TRBV9 and TRBJ1-1; D gene ambiguous. The origin of this receptor is a man between 60 and 75 years old with acute or convalescent COVID-19. The CDR3 region has the DNA TGTGCCAGCAGCGCCGGCTTGAGGGAGGGTCCCACTGAAGCTTTCTTT. Translated, it gives CASSAGLREGPTEAFF.